The entry that follows covers one T cell receptor (beta chain) sequence. This clonotype was counted a few times. The antigen it recognizes is unknown. There are no base qualities to consult, and no much larger clone falls within one base. The CDR3 runs 13 residues from the cysteine to the phenylalanine. Only the CDR3 DNA stays, 39 bases, in frame from base 1. Trimming at the junction amounts to 2 bases on V and 7 bases on J, and the germline ends lie 9 bases apart. To demonstrate the VDJtools post-analysis software, TCR beta repertoires were profiled from the peripheral blood of about 14 young patients with multiple sclerosis. The patients with multiple sclerosis were children and adolescents between roughly 6 and 15 years of age. The library was made by PCR. Data came from an Illumina HiSeq 2500. Unique molecular identifiers were incorporated into TCR beta cDNA libraries to reduce PCR and sequencing biases. Every 1 to 10 million input T cells yielded approximately 500,000 cDNA molecules, meaning each molecule approximated one T cell. The same protocol used for the earlier healthy control dataset was applied to prepare and sequence the patient libraries. Within a given batch, samples were prepared together, multiplexed and sequenced on the same HiSeq lane. The authors' analysis ran thus. Raw barcoded reads were processed with MIGEC, discarding single-read molecular identifier groups before consensus assembly and CDR3 extraction. VDJtools was used for post-analysis of the clonotype tables, and diversity was normalized by down-sampling every dataset to the size of the smallest sample. Repertoire overlap clustering matched CDR3 amino acid but not nucleotide sequences to correct batch-related cross-sample contamination. The public sequencing data were trimmed at Q25 with fastp and processed into clonotypes with MiXCR by TCRdb, which kept only in-frame beta chains. Each entry is one CDR3 protein sequence, shown with its most common DNA and genes. The V and J calls come from TCRdb's annotation, not from the publication. The sample table lists over 300,000 distinct CDR3 sequences, approximately 33% of them with a count of one. Of the sample, roughly 13% falls within the top ten clones.

The record originates from a study of post-analysis software for immune sequencing data (dated by TCRdb to the mid-2010s). Background for the entire study: Recorded disease courses included relapsing-remitting, secondary progressive and progressive-relapsing multiple sclerosis, with some patients lacking subtype annotation. A subset of samples was prepared in parallel using single-end sample barcoding, then pooled and co-amplified after Illumina adapter ligation. The patient repertoires were compared against approximately eleven previously published healthy control repertoires obtained from donors aged 6 to 25 years. Study-level results and caveats: The control group was slightly older than the multiple sclerosis patient group. Normalized Chao1 diversity was significantly lower in multiple sclerosis patients than controls, suggesting substantial peripheral T-cell clonal expansion. Significantly higher frequencies in patients than in controls were found for roughly 5 TRBV segments, including TRBV5-6, TRBV5-1 and TRBV20-1. Strong co-clustering of samples prepared in the same batch was shown by direct clustering with F measure, prompting a batch-effect correction.

The chain joins TRBV12-3 or TRBV12-4 to TRBJ2-1; the D gene is possibly TRBD1, with 5 bases matching. This receptor was identified in a girl aged 10-17 years with multiple sclerosis. The sequenced sample was blood. The sequence in DNA is TGTGCCAGCAGTTTACAGGGTGGAAATGAGCAGTTCTTC. It specifies CASSLQGGNEQFF.